This entry lists 13 T cell receptor beta chains sequenced from one sample in a study of blood T cell repertoires in COVID-19 (dated by TCRdb to 2018 to 2020). Library generation was performed with the immunoSEQ multiplex PCR assay. TCRdb stores this immuneACCESS table with in-frame sequences only. Part of the clones is absent; in the studies checked, under half of the shortfall reflects unresolved V genes, and no reason is known for the rest. This sample holds roughly 300,000 clones; 83% were observed only once. The ten largest make up around 1.2% of the sample. The material sequenced was peripheral blood. The receptors derive from a woman in her forties or fifties with acute or convalescent COVID-19.

Regarding this clone: Other DNA sequences within the sample encode an identical CDR3. CDR3 DNA sequence: TGTGCCAGTAGTATCGGGACAGCGGGGGGGACTGAAGCTTTCTTT. Amino acid sequence: CASSIGTAGGTEAFF. J is TRBJ1-1 and V is TRBV19; 7 bases map to TRBD1. Germline CDR1 and CDR2: LNHDA and SQIVND (reference sequence). The CDR3 contains 15 residues. The junction had 9 bases not matched to a gene; V was cut back by 3 bases and J by 5 bases.

The genes are TRBV5-5 and TRBJ1-5; D might be TRBD1 (5 bases). The germline V gene has CDR1 SGHKS and CDR2 YYEKEE (reference sequence). The V and J ends lost 3 bases and 2 bases respectively, with 15 bases between them. The CDR3 runs to 16 residues. This chain's CDR3 is CASSSIGGVGNQPQHF. The CDR3 region has the DNA TGTGCCAGCAGCTCCATCGGGGGAGTCGGCAATCAGCCCCAGCATTTT.

This clone was seen more than once but under ten times. The rearrangement links TRBV11-2 to TRBJ2-7, with D unresolved. Germline V gives CDR1 SGHAT, CDR2 FQNNGV. This CDR3 contains 17 residues. Trimming stripped 2 bases from V and 3 bases from J, with 20 bases between. For the CDR3, the DNA is TGTGCCAGCAGCTTATTCGGTCGGAGATCGAGCGTCTACGAGCAGTACTTC. As protein: CASSLFGRRSSVYEQYF.

The chain joins TRBV19 to TRBJ2-5; TRBD1 agrees at 9 bases. The CDR3 length is 13 residues. The ends lost 8 bases at V and 3 bases at J; junction bases unmatched: 4. CDR1 is LNHDA, CDR2 SQIVND, per germline (reference sequence). The CDR3 loop is CASWGQGEETQYF. CDR3 DNA: TGTGCCAGTTGGGGACAGGGAGAAGAGACCCAGTACTTC.

The CDR3 is CASSHPRDTNTGELFF. The CDR3 nucleotides read TGTGCCAGCAGCCACCCCCGGGACACCAACACCGGGGAGCTGTTTTTT. The chain employs TRBV11-3 and TRBJ2-2; a possible D gene is TRBD1 (6 bases). This CDR3 spans 16 amino acids. Trimming removed 5 bases from V and 2 bases from J, with 15 bases in between. Germline-derived CDR1 and CDR2 are SGHNT and YENEEA.

V gene TRBV12-3 or TRBV12-4 combines with J gene TRBJ1-2; TRBD1 might be the D (5 bases). The CDR3 extends over 11 amino acids. V lost 3 bases to trimming and J lost 10 bases, with 9 bases between them. Here the CDR3 DNA reads TGTGCCAGCAGTTTTGGAGGGGTCTACACCTTC. The encoded protein is CASSFGGVYTF.

The chain links TRBV25-1 to TRBJ2-1; no clear D. There are 16 residues in the CDR3. CDR1 and CDR2 from the germline V gene are MGHDK and SYGVNS. V lost 2 bases and J 0 bases, leaving 11 bases between the germline ends. The CDR3 loop is CASSEEKLNSYNEQFF. The CDR3, as DNA: TGTGCCAGCAGTGAAGAGAAGTTAAACTCCTACAATGAGCAGTTCTTC.

This chain uses TRBV5-4 with TRBJ1-2; 8 bases are shared with TRBD1. Germline CDR1 reads SGHNT; CDR2 reads YYREEE (reference sequence). The V and J ends lost 4 bases and 8 bases, in that order; junction bases with no gene match: 10. The CDR3 length is 14 residues. This chain's CDR3 is CASSPLQGGGGYTF. The CDR3 nucleotides are TGTGCCAGCAGCCCCCTACAGGGGGGGGGAGGCTACACCTTC.

V usage is TRBV19 and J usage is TRBJ1-5, with D unresolved. This CDR3 is 15 amino acids long. Germline V CDR1 and CDR2: LNHDA, SQIVND (reference sequence). V lost 6 bases and J 0 bases, leaving 12 bases between the germline ends. The CDR3 DNA reads TGTGCCAGTAGAAATGTACTGAATAGCAATCAGCCCCAGCATTTT. Translating gives CASRNVLNSNQPQHF.

This clone was detected only once. This chain joins TRBV29-1 and TRBJ1-4, with a weak D call TRBD1 (6 bases). CDR1 SQVTM and CDR2 ANQGSEA come from the germline V gene. The CDR3 contains 13 residues. The germline V and J ends were trimmed by 4 bases and 3 bases, with 9 bases remaining between them. This CDR3 is CSVGGGANEKLFF. CDR3 sequence (DNA): TGCAGCGTTGGAGGGGGTGCTAATGAAAAACTGTTTTTT.

The chain employs TRBV10-3 and TRBJ2-3; D possibly corresponds to TRBD2 (5 bases). CDR3 length: 12 amino acids. Trimming stripped 7 bases from V and 3 bases from J, with 8 bases between. Per the germline V gene, CDR1 is ENHRY and CDR2 is SYGVKD. Here the CDR3 DNA reads TGTGCCATCAAGAGGGAGACAGATACGCAGTATTTT. Translated, it gives CAIKRETDTQYF.

This chain connects TRBV6-5 to TRBJ1-1; D gene unclear. Trimming took off 5 bases at V and 3 bases at J, with 10 bases between the two ends. The CDR3 has 13 residues. Germline V gene lookup returns CDR1 MNHEY and CDR2 SVGAGI. The CDR3 bases are TGTGCCAGCAGTCCCCTGTATTACACTGAAGCTTTCTTT. Translated: CASSPLYYTEAFF.

The chain combines TRBV10-3 with TRBJ1-1; possibly TRBD1 for D (5 bases). Germline values: CDR1 ENHRY, CDR2 SYGVKD. The CDR3 is 14 residues long. The V end was cut by 2 bases, the J end by 4 bases, with 11 bases between. CDR3 in amino acids: CAISEGRQGTEAFF. The CDR3 DNA is TGTGCCATCAGTGAGGGGAGGCAGGGCACTGAAGCTTTCTTT.